The subject of this entry is one TCR beta chain. The entry originates in a study of cytomegalovirus exposure and HLA in healthy donors. Though nominally healthy at sampling, donors likely had unrecorded immune exposures. There are 14 residues in the CDR3. V dropped 5 bases and J dropped 3 bases, with 11 bases sitting between them. The germline gives CDR1 MNHEY, CDR2 SMNVEV (reference sequence). Primers for the PCR totalled 60 Vbeta and 13 Jbeta. Assay used: immunoSEQ multiplex PCR; TCRdb lists only in-frame clones, some missing. The profile covers roughly 140,000 clones, with around 73% appearing a single time and around 3.2% taken by the ten largest.

Sequenced input: PBMCs. This sequence was found in a female donor in good health and CMV-seronegative. The rearrangement uses TRBV27 and TRBJ2-1; D possibly corresponds to TRBD1 (5 bases). The CDR3 DNA reads TGTGCCAGCAGTAGGGGAAGTGGCTACAATGAGCAGTTCTTC. It specifies CASSRGSGYNEQFF.